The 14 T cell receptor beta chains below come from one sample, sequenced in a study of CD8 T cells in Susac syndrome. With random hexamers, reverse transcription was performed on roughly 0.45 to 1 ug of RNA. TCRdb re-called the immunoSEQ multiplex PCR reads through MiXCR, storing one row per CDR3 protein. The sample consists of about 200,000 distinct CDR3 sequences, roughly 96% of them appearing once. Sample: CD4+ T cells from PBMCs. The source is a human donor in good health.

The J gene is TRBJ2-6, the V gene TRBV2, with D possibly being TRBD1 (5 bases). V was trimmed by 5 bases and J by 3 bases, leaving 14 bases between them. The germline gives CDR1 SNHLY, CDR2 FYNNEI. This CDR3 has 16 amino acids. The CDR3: CASSLTQGGGANVLTF. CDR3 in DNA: TGTGCCAGCAGTCTCACGCAGGGCGGTGGGGCCAACGTCCTGACTTTC.

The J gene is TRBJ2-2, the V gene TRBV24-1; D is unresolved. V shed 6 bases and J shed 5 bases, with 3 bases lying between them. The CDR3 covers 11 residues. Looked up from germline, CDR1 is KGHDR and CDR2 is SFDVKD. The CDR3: CATSNTGELFF. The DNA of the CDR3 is TGTGCCACCAGTAATACCGGGGAGCTGTTTTTT.

In nucleotides, the CDR3 is TGCAGCGTTGGTAGCGGGGGGAACACCGGGGAGCTGTTTTTT. Translating gives CSVGSGGNTGELFF. The chain carries TRBV29-1 and TRBJ2-2; 9 positions match TRBD2. Per the germline V gene, CDR1 is SQVTM and CDR2 is ANQGSEA. V lost 4 bases and J lost 1; bases outside the gene matches: 1. The CDR3 covers 14 residues.

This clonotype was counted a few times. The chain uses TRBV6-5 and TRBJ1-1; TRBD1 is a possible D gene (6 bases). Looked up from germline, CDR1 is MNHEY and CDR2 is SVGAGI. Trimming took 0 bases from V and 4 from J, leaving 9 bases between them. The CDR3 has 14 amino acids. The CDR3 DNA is TGTGCCAGCAGTTACTCGCGCAGGGGCACTGAAGCTTTCTTT. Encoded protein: CASSYSRRGTEAFF.

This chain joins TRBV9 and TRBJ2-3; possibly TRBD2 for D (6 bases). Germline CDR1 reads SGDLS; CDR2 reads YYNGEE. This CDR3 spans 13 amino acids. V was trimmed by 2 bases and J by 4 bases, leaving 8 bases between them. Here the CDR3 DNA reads TGTGCCAGCAGCGTCGGGAGCCCAGATACGCAGTATTTT. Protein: CASSVGSPDTQYF. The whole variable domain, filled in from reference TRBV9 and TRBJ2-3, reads DSGVTQTPKHLITATGQRVTLRCSPRSGDLSVYWYQQSLDQGLQFLIQYYNGEERAKGNILERFSAQQFPDLHSELNLSSLELGDSALYFCASSVGSPDTQYFGPGTRLTVL.

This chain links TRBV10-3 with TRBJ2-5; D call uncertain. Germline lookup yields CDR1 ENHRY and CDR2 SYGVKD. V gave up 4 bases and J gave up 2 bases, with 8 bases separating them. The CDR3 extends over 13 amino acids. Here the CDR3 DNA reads TGTGCCATCAGTGTTGTGGGACAAGAGACCCAGTACTTC. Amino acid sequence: CAISVVGQETQYF.

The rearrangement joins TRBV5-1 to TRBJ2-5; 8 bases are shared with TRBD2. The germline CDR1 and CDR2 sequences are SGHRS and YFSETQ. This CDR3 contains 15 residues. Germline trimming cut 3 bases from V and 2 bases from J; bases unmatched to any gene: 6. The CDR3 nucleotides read TGCGCCAGCAGCTCCGGGGGCGGGGGGCAAGAGACCCAGTACTTC. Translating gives CASSSGGGGQETQYF.

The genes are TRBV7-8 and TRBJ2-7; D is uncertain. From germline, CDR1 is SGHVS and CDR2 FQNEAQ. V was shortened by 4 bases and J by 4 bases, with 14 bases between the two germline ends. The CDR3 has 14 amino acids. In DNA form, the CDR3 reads TGTGCCAGCAGCTCACTGGTACCTCCATACGAGCAGTACGTC. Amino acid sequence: CASSSLVPPYEQYV.

CDR3 bases: TGTGCCTGGAGTGCGAGACAGGGCTTGGAGCAGTACGTC. Translation gives CAWSARQGLEQYV. The chain is built from TRBV30 and TRBJ2-7, with 7 bases lining up with TRBD1. Unmatched junction bases numbered 7, after V lost 1 base and J lost 7 bases. Germline CDR1 and CDR2: GTSNPN and SVGIG (reference sequence). The CDR3 has 13 residues.

For the CDR3, the DNA is TGCAGTGCTAGAGTGGCAGGGGCAAGCTCCTACAATGAGCAGTTCTTC. Translating gives CSARVAGASSYNEQFF. The rearrangement joins TRBV20-1 to TRBJ2-1; maybe TRBD1 (6 bases). Germline V gene data show CDR1 as DFQATT and CDR2 as SNEGSKA (reference sequence). This CDR3 has 16 residues. Trimming took 1 base from V and 0 from J, leaving 13 bases between them.

CDR3 in DNA: TGTGCCAGCAGGGAACTAGCGGAACAAGAGACCCAGTACTTC. Amino acids: CASRELAEQETQYF. The genes are TRBV7-2 and TRBJ2-5; TRBD2 matches at 8 bases. Trimming took 6 bases from V and 2 from J; bases not matched to a gene: 5. Germline CDR1 SGHTA, CDR2 FQGNSA. The CDR3 is made up of 14 amino acids.

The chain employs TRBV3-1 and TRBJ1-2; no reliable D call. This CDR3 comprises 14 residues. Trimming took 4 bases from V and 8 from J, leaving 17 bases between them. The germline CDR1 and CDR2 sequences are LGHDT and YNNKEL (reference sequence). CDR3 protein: CASSPQWGVRGYTF. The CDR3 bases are TGTGCCAGCAGCCCCCAGTGGGGTGTGAGGGGCTACACCTTC.

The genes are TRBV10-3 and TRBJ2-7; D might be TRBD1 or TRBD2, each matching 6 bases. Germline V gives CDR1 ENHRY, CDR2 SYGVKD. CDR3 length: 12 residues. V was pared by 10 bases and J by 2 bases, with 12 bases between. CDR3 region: CATRGAAYEQYF. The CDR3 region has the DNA TGTGCCACAAGGGGGGCGGCCTACGAGCAGTACTTC.

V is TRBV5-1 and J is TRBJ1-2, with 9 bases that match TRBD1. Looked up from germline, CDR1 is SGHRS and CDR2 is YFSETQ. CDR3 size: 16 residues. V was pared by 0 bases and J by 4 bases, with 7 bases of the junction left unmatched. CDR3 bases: TGCGCCAGCAGCTTGGCCGAACAGGGGGCGACCTATGGCTACACCTTC. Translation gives CASSLAEQGATYGYTF.